The rows below give T cell receptor beta chains drawn from one sample of a study of cytomegalovirus exposure and HLA in healthy donors. TCRdb's table, derived via immunoSEQ multiplex PCR, lists solely in-frame clones and lacks some. The repertoire has some 210,000 clones, roughly four fifths of them found once; the top ten carry roughly a tenth. Sequenced material: PBMCs. The receptors were sampled from a woman aged 50 to 60 in good health and CMV-seropositive. CDR3s include the opening cysteine and the closing phenylalanine or tryptophan. The D gene is left open where the match is weak.

J	V	D	CDR3
TRBJ1-1	TRBV29-1	TRBD1	CSVGGDRGTEAFF
TRBJ2-7	TRBV27	-	CASSLWGERMGPGQLSYEQYF
TRBJ1-2	TRBV7-8	-	CASSLAGRDYGYTF
TRBJ1-2	TRBV7-3	-	CASSLTNHGEGYTF
TRBJ1-2	TRBV7-2	-	CASSLGRAGDWGYGYTF
TRBJ2-7	TRBV15	TRBD1	CATDTGTGGTYEQYF
TRBJ1-2	TRBV7-3	TRBD1	CASSPLTGVKTF
TRBJ2-5	TRBV6-6	TRBD2	CASSYYGGARQETQYF
TRBJ2-5	TRBV5-1	-	CASSLGSGGQETQYF
TRBJ2-3	TRBV14	-	CASTRGKSTDTQYF